One and the same sample provided the 20 T cell receptor beta chains below, sequenced in a study of identical twins. TCRdb used MiXCR to reprocess the 5' RACE reads, holding one entry per CDR3 protein. The sample shows 1.5 million to 2 million distinct CDR3 sequences, more than 30% of them seen only once. Source material: cord blood. These receptors all come from a newborn girl in good health.

This clonotype was detected only a few times. CDR3 in DNA: TGTGCCAGTGCCTGGAAGGGCACAGATACGCAGTATTTT. Its translation: CASAWKGTDTQYF. The V and J genes are TRBV27 and TRBJ2-3; D remains ambiguous. CDR1 MNHEY and CDR2 SMNVEV come from the germline V gene (reference sequence). The CDR3 spans 13 residues. V was pared by 9 bases and J by 1 base, with 11 bases between.

This clonotype occurred many times. The chain carries TRBV9 and TRBJ2-3; D unclear. The V end lost 2 bases, the J end lost 2 bases, and 6 bases lay between the germline ends. Germline-derived CDR1 and CDR2 are SGDLS and YYNGEE. The CDR3 contains 13 residues. For the CDR3, the DNA is TGTGCCAGCAGCGTCCTGACCACAGATACGCAGTATTTT. It specifies CASSVLTTDTQYF. The variable domain in full, with the rest retrieved from reference TRBV9 and TRBJ2-3, is DSGVTQTPKHLITATGQRVTLRCSPRSGDLSVYWYQQSLDQGLQFLIQYYNGEERAKGNILERFSAQQFPDLHSELNLSSLELGDSALYFCASSVLTTDTQYFGPGTRLTVL.

V and J are TRBV20-1 and TRBJ2-4, with TRBD2 matching over 9 bases. CDR1 DFQATT and CDR2 SNEGSKA come from the germline V gene (reference sequence). The CDR3 totals 13 residues. The junction had 4 bases not matched to a gene; V was cut back by 6 bases and J by 4 bases. The CDR3 is CSADTSGKNIQYF. As DNA, the CDR3 is TGCAGTGCCGACACTAGCGGGAAAAACATTCAGTACTTC.

This sequence joins TRBV3-1 and TRBJ2-2, with 8 bases matching TRBD1. Looked up from germline, CDR1 is LGHDT and CDR2 is YNNKEL (reference sequence). This CDR3 region has 14 residues. The J segment lost 1 base and the V segment lost 7 bases, leaving 2 bases of the junction unmatched. CDR3 amino acids: CASIGTGNTGELFF. The CDR3 coding sequence is TGTGCCAGCATCGGGACAGGGAACACCGGGGAGCTGTTTTTT.

The chain couples TRBV5-6 to TRBJ2-6; D not certain. This CDR3 has 16 amino acids. V lost 0 bases and J 2 bases, leaving 9 bases between the germline ends. Per germline, CDR1 SGHDT and CDR2 YYEEEE. The CDR3 DNA reads as TGTGCCAGCAGCTTGGCTCTCCAGACTGGGGCCAACGTCCTGACTTTC. It yields the protein CASSLALQTGANVLTF.

The CDR3 is CSAITGGRNTIYF. The CDR3, as DNA: TGCAGTGCTATAACAGGGGGTAGAAACACCATATATTTT. The chain links TRBV20-1 to TRBJ1-3; 8 bases are shared with TRBD1. Unmatched junction bases numbered 4, after V lost 4 bases and J lost 5 bases. The CDR3 has 13 residues. The germline CDR1 and CDR2 sequences are DFQATT and SNEGSKA (reference sequence).

The J gene is TRBJ2-2, the V gene TRBV6-1, with D perhaps matching TRBD2 (8 bases). The germline gives CDR1 MNHNS, CDR2 SASEGT. With 2 bases removed from V and 3 bases from J, the gap between germline ends came to 16 bases. The length of the CDR3 is 17 residues. CDR3 in DNA: TGTGCCAGCAGTGAATCGGGGGGGGACAGACACACCGGGGAGCTGTTTTTT. Encoded protein: CASSESGGDRHTGELFF.

This clonotype showed up just a few times. The chain uses TRBV7-2 and TRBJ1-1; 7 bases agree with TRBD1. This CDR3 has 16 residues. V shed 4 bases and J 4 bases; nucleotides not matched to a gene: 12. CDR1 is SGHTA, CDR2 FQGNSA, per germline. CDR3 amino acids: CASSSRQGFVGTEAFF. The CDR3 DNA reads TGTGCCAGCAGCTCTAGACAGGGTTTTGTAGGCACTGAAGCTTTCTTT.

This clonotype was recorded a few times. The CDR3 coding sequence is TGCAGTGCCACGTGGACAGGGGGCCACCAAGGAGGAAAACTGTTTTTT. Protein sequence: CSATWTGGHQGGKLFF. The genes are TRBV20-1 and TRBJ1-4; TRBD1 aligns across 11 bases. Looked up from germline, CDR1 is DFQATT and CDR2 is SNEGSKA (reference sequence). Unmatched junction bases numbered 16, after V lost 6 bases and J lost 10 bases. This CDR3 is built from 16 residues.

The chain recombines TRBV20-1 with TRBJ2-1; D might be TRBD1 (6 bases). This CDR3 is built from 14 residues. Trimming took off 5 bases at V and 6 bases at J, with 17 bases between the two ends. CDR1 is DFQATT, CDR2 SNEGSKA, per germline (reference sequence). DNA of the CDR3: TGCAGTGCTGCCCTGACAGGAAGAGTCAATGAGCAGTTCTTC. Translated, it gives CSAALTGRVNEQFF.

This chain links TRBV20-1 with TRBJ2-5, with D uncertain. This CDR3 spans 13 amino acids. Trimming stripped 2 bases from V and 11 bases from J, with 18 bases between. CDR1 DFQATT and CDR2 SNEGSKA come from the germline V gene (reference sequence). The chain's CDR3 is CSARRPAYNEQYF. CDR3 in DNA: TGCAGTGCTAGACGGCCGGCCTACAATGAGCAGTACTTC.

V gene TRBV19 combines with J gene TRBJ2-3, with a possible D match to TRBD2 (6 bases). CDR3 length equals 14 residues. The germline V and J ends were trimmed by 3 bases and 8 bases, with 15 bases remaining between them. CDR1 is LNHDA and CDR2 is SQIVND in the germline V gene (reference sequence). CDR3 sequence: CASSIPGLRGTQYF. CDR3 bases: TGTGCCAGTAGTATCCCGGGACTGCGGGGTACGCAGTATTTT.

CDR3 sequence (DNA): TGCAGTGCTAGCGATACAAACAATCAGCCCCAGCATTTT. It codes for CSASDTNNQPQHF. This sequence joins TRBV20-1 and TRBJ1-5, with D unresolved. Germline V gene lookup returns CDR1 DFQATT and CDR2 SNEGSKA (reference sequence). This CDR3 has 13 amino acids. Trimming cost V 3 bases and J 3 bases, with 9 bases left between them.

This clonotype was picked up many times. The J gene is TRBJ1-2, the V gene TRBV10-3; D remains ambiguous. V shed 6 bases and J shed 2 bases, with 10 bases lying between them. The V gene's germline CDR1 is ENHRY and CDR2 SYGVKD. The CDR3 extends over 13 amino acids. The CDR3 sequence: CAISRGLNYGYTF. The DNA of the CDR3 is TGTGCCATCAGCCGGGGATTAAACTATGGCTACACCTTC.

This clonotype was observed a few times. J is TRBJ1-5 and V is TRBV4-2; possible D gene TRBD1, 6 bases. Germline V gene lookup returns CDR1 LGHNA and CDR2 YNFKEQ. The V gene lost 0 bases and the J gene lost 0 bases, with 9 bases spanning the gap. The CDR3 has 16 residues. CDR3 nucleotide sequence: TGTGCCAGCAGCCAAGAAGGGGGTCTTAGCAATCAGCCCCAGCATTTT. It codes for CASSQEGGLSNQPQHF.

The chain links TRBV5-1 to TRBJ2-3, with 14 bases fitting TRBD2. The CDR3 consists of 18 residues. J gave up 4 bases and V 0 bases, and 7 bases lay outside the gene matches. CDR1 SGHRS and CDR2 YFSETQ come from the germline V gene. The CDR3 sequence: CASSLAPGTSGSSDTQYF. The CDR3 DNA sequence: TGCGCCAGCAGCTTGGCCCCCGGGACTAGCGGGAGCTCAGATACGCAGTATTTT.

The chain couples TRBV29-1 to TRBJ2-4; tentative D call: TRBD1 (6 bases). Trimming shortened V by 7 bases and J by 0 bases, and 22 bases separated the two germline ends. Germline CDR1 SQVTM, CDR2 ANQGSEA. CDR3 size: 17 residues. This CDR3 reads CSALFPPDRLAKNIQYF. The CDR3 bases are TGCAGCGCCCTATTCCCCCCGGACAGACTAGCCAAAAACATTCAGTACTTC.

This clonotype occurred a few times. The chain links TRBV24-1 to TRBJ2-5; TRBD2 matches 11 bases. The CDR3 sequence is 15 residues long. V was pared by 4 bases and J by 3 bases, with 3 bases of the junction left unmatched. From germline, CDR1 is KGHDR and CDR2 SFDVKD. CDR3 protein: CATSDQTSGKETQYF. The CDR3 DNA follows: TGTGCCACCAGTGACCAGACTAGCGGGAAAGAGACCCAGTACTTC.

This clonotype was counted only a few times. Since a much larger clone is just one base distant, this may be a read error. The gene calls are TRBV2 and TRBJ2-7; D uncertain. With 6 bases removed from V and 0 bases from J, the gap between germline ends came to 6 bases. This CDR3 has 12 residues. Germline V gene sequence: CDR1 SNHLY, CDR2 FYNNEI. The CDR3 reads CASRFLSYEQYF. CDR3 in DNA: TGTGCCAGCAGATTCCTCTCCTACGAGCAGTACTTC.

On this clonotype: At one boundary the junction diverges from the germline segment, which might be a read error. The V and J genes are TRBV5-1 and TRBJ1-1; the match to TRBD1 covers 7 bases. The CDR3 contains 14 residues. In germline, CDR1 is SGHRS, CDR2 YFSETQ. The CDR3: CAGSLRDRNTEAFF. CDR3 DNA sequence: TGCGCCGGCAGCCTCCGGGACAGGAACACTGAAGCTTTCTTT. The full variable domain, with the rest looked up from reference TRBV5-1 and TRBJ1-1, is KAGVTQTPRYLIKTRGQQVTLSCSPISGHRSVSWYQQTPGQGLQFLFEYFSETQRNKGNFPGRFSGRQFSNSRSEMNVSTLELGDSALYLCAGSLRDRNTEAFFGQGTRLTVV.